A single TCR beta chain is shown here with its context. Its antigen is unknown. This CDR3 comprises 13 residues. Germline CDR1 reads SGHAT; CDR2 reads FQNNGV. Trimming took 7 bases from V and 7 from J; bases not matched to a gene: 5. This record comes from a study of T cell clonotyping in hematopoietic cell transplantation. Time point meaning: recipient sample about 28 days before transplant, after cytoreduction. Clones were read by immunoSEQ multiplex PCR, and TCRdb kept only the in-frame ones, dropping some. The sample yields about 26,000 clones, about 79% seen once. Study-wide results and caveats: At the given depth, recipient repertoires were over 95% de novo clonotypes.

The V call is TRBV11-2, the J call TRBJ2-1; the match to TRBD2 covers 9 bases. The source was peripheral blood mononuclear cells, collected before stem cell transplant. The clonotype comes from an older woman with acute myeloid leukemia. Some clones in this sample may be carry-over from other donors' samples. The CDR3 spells CASNLAGINEQFF. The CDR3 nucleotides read TGTGCCAGCAACCTAGCGGGAATAAATGAGCAGTTCTTC.